The present entry profiles one T cell receptor (beta chain) with its context. Its antigen is as yet unknown. TCR beta CDR3 sequences were amplified from RNA transcripts. The primer set for the first-round RT-PCR of the TCR CDR3 was HTBI. TCRdb recomputed calls from the multiplex PCR reads with MiXCR, one row per CDR3 protein. The repertoire includes 30,000 to 45,000 distinct CDR3 sequences, about 47% of them detected once, and roughly 16% sits in the top ten. CDR3 length: 12 residues. V shed 6 bases and J 6 bases; nucleotides not matched to a gene: 4. Germline loops: CDR1 MNHEY, CDR2 SVGAGI. This sample is part of a study of T cells in Graves' hyperthyroidism and ophthalmopathy. The study, taken as a whole, reports: Model predictions of ophthalmopathy came a median approximately 6 months before onset. Most expanded thyroid clonotypes above 0.001 also appeared in blood. Researchers report that a 13 V-J model separated ophthalmopathy from stable hyperthyroidism.

The chain is built from TRBV6-5 and TRBJ2-7, with TRBD1 matching 8 bases. The material sequenced was blood. The TCR comes from a man aged 35 to 55 with Graves' ophthalmopathy. This chain's CDR3 is CASRDRALEQYF. The CDR3, as DNA: TGTGCCAGCAGGGACAGGGCTCTCGAGCAGTACTTC.